This T cell receptor (beta chain) was profiled in a study of T-cell memory formation after mild COVID-19. The study, taken as a whole, reports: Most CD4+ clones that shrank were in CM and EM, while CD8+ ones turned up in EMRA.

There are 15 residues in the CDR3. The V gene end was trimmed by 3 bases and the J gene end by 8 bases; junction bases not matched to a gene: 9. Germline V CDR1 and CDR2: MGHRA, YSYEKL. Comment on this clonotype: What it binds is unknown.

TCRdb independently ran MiXCR on the 5' RACE reads; one entry per CDR3 protein. The sample yields about 160,000 distinct CDR3 sequences, around 30% seen once. This TCR was sampled from an adult woman who had mild COVID-19 (a few samples of this study predate the infection). Cell type and time point are not known. The sample was PBMCs or a T cell subset sorted from them (not recorded which). J is TRBJ2-1 and V is TRBV4-1, with TRBD1 identical over 8 bases. The CDR3 loop is CASSQKGTGPDEQFF. DNA for the CDR3: TGCGCCAGCAGCCAGAAGGGGACAGGCCCCGATGAGCAGTTCTTC.